This T cell receptor (beta chain) was identified in a study of blood T cell repertoires in COVID-19. Sequencing used immunoSEQ multiplex PCR; TCRdb keeps in-frame clones, though not all of them. Of hundreds of thousands of clones listed, about 83% were seen once; the top ten hold roughly 8%. V lost 0 bases, J lost 8 bases, and 14 bases lay in between. The V gene's germline CDR1 is LGHDT and CDR2 YNNKEL (reference sequence). This CDR3 is built from 15 residues. The rearrangement links TRBV3-1 (or the pseudogene TRBV3-2) to TRBJ2-1; perhaps TRBD2 as D (5 bases). The receptor was isolated from a woman between 45 and 60 years old with acute or convalescent COVID-19. Source material: peripheral blood. This CDR3 reads CASSQERVFWDEQFF. The DNA of the CDR3 is TGTGCCAGCAGCCAAGAGAGGGTTTTTTGGGATGAGCAGTTCTTC.